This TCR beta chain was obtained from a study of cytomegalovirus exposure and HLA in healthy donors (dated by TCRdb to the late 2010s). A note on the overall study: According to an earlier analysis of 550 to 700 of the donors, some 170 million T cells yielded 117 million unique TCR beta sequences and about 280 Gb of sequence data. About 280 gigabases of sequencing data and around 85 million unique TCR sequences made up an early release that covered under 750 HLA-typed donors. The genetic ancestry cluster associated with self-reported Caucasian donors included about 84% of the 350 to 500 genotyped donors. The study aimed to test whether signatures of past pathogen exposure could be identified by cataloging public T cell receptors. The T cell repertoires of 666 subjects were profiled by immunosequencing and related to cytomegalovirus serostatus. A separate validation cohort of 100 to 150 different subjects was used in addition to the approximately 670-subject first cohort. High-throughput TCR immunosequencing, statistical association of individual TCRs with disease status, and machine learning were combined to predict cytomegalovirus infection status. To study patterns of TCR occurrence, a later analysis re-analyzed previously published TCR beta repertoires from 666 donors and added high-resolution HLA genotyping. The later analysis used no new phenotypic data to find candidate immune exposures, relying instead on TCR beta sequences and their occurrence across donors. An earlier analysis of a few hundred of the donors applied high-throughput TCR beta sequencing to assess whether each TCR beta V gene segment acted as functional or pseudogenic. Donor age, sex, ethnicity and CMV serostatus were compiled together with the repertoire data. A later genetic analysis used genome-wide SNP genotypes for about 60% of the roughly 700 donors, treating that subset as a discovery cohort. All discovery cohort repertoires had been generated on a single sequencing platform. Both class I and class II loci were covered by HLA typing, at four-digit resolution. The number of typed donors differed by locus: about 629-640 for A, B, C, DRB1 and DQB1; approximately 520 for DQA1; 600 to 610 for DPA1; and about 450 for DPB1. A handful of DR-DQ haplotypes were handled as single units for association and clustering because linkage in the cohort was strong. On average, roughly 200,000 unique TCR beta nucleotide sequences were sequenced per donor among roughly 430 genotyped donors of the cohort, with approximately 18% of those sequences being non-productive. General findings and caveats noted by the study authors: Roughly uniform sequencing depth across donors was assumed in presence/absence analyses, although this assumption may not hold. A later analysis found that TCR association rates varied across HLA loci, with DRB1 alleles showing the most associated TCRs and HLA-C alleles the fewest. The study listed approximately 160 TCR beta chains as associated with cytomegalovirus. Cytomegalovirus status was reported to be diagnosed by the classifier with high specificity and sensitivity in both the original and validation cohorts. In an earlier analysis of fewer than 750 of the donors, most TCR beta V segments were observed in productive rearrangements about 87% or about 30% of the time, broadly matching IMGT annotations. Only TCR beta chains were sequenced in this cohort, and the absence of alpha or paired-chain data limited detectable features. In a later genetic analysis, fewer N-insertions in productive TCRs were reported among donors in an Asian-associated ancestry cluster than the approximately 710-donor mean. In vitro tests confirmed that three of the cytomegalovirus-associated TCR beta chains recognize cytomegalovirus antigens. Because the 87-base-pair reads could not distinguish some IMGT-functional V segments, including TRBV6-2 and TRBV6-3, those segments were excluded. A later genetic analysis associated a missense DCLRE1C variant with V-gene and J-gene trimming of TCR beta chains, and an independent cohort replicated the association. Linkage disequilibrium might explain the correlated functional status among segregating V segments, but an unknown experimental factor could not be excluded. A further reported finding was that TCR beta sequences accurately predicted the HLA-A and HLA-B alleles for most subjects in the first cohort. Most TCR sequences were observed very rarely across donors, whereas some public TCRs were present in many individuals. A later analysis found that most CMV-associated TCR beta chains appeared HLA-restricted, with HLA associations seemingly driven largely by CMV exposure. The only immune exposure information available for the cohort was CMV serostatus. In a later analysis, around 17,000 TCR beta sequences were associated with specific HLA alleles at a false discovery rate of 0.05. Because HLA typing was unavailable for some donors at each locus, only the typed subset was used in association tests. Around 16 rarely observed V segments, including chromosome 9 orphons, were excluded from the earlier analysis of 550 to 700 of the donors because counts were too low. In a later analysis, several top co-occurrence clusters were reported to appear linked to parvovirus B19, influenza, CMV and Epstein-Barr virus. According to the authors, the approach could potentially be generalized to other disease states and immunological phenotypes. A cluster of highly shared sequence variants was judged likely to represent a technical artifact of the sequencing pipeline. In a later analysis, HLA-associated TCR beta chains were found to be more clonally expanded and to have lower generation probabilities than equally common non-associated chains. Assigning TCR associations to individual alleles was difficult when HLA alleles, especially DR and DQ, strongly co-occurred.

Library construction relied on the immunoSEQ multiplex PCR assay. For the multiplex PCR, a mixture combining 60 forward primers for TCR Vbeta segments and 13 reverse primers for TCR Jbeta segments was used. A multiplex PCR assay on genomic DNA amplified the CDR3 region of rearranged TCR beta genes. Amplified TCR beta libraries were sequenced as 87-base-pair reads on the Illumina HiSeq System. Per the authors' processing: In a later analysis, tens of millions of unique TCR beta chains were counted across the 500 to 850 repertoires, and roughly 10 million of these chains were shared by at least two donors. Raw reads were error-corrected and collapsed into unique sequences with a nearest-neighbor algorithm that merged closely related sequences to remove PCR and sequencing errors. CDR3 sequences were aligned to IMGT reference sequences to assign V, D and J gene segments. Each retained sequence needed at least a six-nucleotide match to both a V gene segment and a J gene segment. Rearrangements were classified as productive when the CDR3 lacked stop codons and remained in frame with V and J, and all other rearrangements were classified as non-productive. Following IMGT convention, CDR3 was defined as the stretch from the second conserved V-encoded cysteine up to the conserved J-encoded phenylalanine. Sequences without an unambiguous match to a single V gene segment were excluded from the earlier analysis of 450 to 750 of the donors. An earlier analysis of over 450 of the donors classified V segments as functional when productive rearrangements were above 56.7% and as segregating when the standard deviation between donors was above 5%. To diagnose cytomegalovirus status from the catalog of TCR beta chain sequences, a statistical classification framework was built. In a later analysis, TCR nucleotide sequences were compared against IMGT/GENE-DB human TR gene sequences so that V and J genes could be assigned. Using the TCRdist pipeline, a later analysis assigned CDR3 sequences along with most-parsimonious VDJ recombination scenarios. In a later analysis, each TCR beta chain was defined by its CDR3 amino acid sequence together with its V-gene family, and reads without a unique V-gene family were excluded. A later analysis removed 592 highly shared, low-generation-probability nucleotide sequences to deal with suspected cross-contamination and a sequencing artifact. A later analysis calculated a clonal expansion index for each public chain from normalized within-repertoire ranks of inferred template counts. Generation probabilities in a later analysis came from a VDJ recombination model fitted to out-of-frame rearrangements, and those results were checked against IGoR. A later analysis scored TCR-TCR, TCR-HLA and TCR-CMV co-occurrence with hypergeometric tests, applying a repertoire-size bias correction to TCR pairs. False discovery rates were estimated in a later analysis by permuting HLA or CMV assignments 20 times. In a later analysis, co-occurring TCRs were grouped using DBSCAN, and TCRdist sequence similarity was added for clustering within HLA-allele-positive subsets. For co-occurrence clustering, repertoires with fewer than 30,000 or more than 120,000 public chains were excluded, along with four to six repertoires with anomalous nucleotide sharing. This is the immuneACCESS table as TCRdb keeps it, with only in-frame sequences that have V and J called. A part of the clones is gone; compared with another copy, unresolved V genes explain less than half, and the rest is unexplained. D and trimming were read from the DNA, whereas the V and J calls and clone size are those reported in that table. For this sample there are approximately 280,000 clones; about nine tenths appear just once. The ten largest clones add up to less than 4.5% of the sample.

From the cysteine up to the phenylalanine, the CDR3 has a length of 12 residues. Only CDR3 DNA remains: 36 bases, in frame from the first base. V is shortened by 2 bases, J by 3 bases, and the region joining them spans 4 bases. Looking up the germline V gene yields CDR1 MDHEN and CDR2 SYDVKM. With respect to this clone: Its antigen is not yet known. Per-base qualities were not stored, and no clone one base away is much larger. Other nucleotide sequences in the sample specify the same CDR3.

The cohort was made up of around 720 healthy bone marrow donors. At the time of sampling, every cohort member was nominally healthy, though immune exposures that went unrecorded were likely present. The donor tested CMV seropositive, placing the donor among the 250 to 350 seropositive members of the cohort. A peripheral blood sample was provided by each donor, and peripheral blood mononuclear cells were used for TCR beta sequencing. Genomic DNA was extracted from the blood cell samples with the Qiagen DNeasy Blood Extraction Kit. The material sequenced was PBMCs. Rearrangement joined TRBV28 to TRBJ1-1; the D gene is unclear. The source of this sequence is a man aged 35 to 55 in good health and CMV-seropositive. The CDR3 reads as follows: CASSLGHTEAFF. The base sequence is TGTGCCAGCAGTTTAGGGCACACTGAAGCTTTCTTT.